This T cell receptor beta chain was observed in a study of blood T cell repertoires in COVID-19. Overall study: There were acute and convalescent COVID-19 samples, and they came from the United States, Italy and Spain. Sample material is recorded as cDNA or gDNA derived from T cells, B-cell-depleted T cells, or PBMCs.

Some clones are missing from TCRdb's copy, which holds only in-frame ones; the method was immunoSEQ multiplex PCR. This repertoire shows 20,000 or so clones, almost 85% found once; its top ten account for around 59%. The V gene's germline CDR1 is SGHTA and CDR2 FQGTGA. V lost 2 bases, J lost 2 bases, and 4 bases stayed unmatched. The CDR3 loop spans 15 amino acids. The sample taken for sequencing was peripheral blood. The genes are TRBV7-3 and TRBJ2-3; the match to TRBD2 covers 7 bases. The origin of this receptor is a man aged 80 or over with acute or convalescent COVID-19. DNA for the CDR3: TGTGCCAGCAGCTTAGTTCGGGGGGACACAGATACGCAGTATTTT. Its protein is CASSLVRGDTDTQYF.